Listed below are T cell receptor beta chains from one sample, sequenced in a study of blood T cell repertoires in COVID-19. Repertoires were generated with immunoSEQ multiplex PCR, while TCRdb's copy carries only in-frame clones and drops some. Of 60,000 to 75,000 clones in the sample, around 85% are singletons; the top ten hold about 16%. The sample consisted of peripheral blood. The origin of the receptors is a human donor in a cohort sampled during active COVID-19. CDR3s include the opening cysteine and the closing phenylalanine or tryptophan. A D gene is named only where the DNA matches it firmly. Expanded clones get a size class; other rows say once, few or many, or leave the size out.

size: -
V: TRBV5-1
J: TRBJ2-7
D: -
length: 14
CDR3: CASSLGTETYEQYF
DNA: TGCGCCAGCAGCTTGGGTACAGAAACCTACGAGCAGTACTTC

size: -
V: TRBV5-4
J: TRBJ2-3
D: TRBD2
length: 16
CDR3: CASTLTSGGPTDTQYF
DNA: TGTGCCAGCACCTTGACTAGCGGGGGGCCCACAGATACGCAGTATTTT

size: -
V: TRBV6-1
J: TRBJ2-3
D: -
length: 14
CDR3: CASSELGLTDTQYF
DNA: TGTGCCAGCAGTGAATTGGGCCTCACAGATACGCAGTATTTT

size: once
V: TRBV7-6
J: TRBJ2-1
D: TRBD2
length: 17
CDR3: CASSPSLLAGAGNEQFF
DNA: TGTGCCAGCAGCCCAAGTTTGCTAGCGGGGGCGGGTAATGAGCAGTTCTTC

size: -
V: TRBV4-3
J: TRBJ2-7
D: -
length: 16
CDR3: CASSQDGLPMEYEQYF
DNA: TGCGCCAGCAGCCAAGATGGCTTACCGATGGAGTACGAGCAGTACTTC

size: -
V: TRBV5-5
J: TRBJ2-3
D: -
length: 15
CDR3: CASSLSSGYIDTQYF
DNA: TGTGCCAGCAGCTTGTCGTCAGGGTATATTGATACGCAGTATTTT

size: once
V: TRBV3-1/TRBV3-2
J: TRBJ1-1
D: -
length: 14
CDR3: CASSQVQGRTEAFF
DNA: TGTGCCAGCAGCCAAGTACAGGGTAGGACTGAAGCTTTCTTT

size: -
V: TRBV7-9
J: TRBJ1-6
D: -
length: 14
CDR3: CASSFDSYNSPLHF
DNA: TGTGCCAGCAGCTTCGACAGCTATAATTCACCCCTCCACTTT

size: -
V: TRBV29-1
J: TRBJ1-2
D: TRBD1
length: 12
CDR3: CSAAGTVYGYTF
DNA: TGCAGCGCCGCCGGGACAGTCTATGGCTACACCTTC

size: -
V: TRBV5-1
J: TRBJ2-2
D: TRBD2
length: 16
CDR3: CASRGTSGENTGELFF
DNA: TGCGCCAGCAGGGGGACTAGCGGGGAGAACACCGGGGAGCTGTTTTTT

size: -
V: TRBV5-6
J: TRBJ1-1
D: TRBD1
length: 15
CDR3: CASSVTGAWDTEAFF
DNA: TGTGCCAGCAGCGTGACAGGGGCATGGGACACTGAAGCTTTCTTT

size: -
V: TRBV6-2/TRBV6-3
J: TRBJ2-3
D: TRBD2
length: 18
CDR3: CASSYGLAGGLSTDTQYF
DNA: TGTGCCAGCAGTTACGGTCTAGCGGGGGGATTGAGCACAGATACGCAGTATTTT

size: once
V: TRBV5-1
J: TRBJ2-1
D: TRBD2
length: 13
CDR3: CATGTSGGAEQFF
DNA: TGCGCCACCGGGACTAGCGGGGGGGCGGAGCAGTTCTTC

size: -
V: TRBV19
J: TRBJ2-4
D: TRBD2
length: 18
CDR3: CASSRLAGGEVAKNIQYF
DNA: TGTGCCAGTAGCCGACTAGCGGGGGGGGAGGTAGCCAAAAACATTCAGTACTTC

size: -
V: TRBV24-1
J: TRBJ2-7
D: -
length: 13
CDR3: CATSDLETAEQYF
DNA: TGTGCCACCAGTGATTTGGAGACAGCCGAGCAGTACTTC

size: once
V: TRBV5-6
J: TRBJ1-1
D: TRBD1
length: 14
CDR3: CASSLGTGGVGAFF
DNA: TGTGCCAGCAGCTTGGGGACAGGGGGCGTTGGCGCTTTCTTT

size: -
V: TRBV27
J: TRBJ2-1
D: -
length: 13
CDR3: CASSLSARGEQFF
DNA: TGTGCCAGCAGTTTATCGGCTCGGGGGGAGCAGTTCTTC

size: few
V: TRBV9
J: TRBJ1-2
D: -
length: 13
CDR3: CASSVAQGYGYTF
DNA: TGTGCCAGCAGCGTAGCTCAGGGCTATGGCTACACCTTC

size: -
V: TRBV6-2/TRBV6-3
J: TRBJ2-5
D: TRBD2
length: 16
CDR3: CASSYPPSGGWETQYF
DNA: TGTGCCAGCAGTTACCCCCCCAGCGGGGGTTGGGAGACCCAGTACTTC

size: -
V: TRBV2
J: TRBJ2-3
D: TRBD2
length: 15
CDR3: CASSSLRGETDTQYF
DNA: TGTGCCAGCAGTTCTCTGCGGGGGGAGACAGATACGCAGTATTTT

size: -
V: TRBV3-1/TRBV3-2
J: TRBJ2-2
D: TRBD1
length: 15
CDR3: CASSQGTGGTGELFF
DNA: TGTGCCAGCAGCCAAGGGACAGGGGGCACCGGGGAGCTGTTTTTT

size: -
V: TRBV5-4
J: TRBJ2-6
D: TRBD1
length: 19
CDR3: CASSLGTGGQAIGANVLTF
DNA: TGTGCCAGCAGCCTCGGGACAGGGGGCCAAGCTATTGGGGCCAACGTCCTGACTTTC

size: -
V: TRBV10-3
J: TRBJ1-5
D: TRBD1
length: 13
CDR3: CAISGDRDQPQHF
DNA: TGTGCCATCAGTGGGGACAGGGATCAGCCCCAGCATTTT

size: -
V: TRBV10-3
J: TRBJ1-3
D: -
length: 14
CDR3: CAISETEGRGTIYF
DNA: TGTGCCATCAGTGAAACAGAGGGTCGGGGCACCATATATTTT

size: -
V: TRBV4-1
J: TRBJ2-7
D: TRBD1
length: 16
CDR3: CASSQVHGQGAYEQYF
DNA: TGCGCCAGCAGCCAAGTTCACGGACAGGGGGCTTACGAGCAGTACTTC

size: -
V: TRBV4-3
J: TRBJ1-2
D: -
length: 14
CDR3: CASSPVDRNYGYTF
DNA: TGCGCCAGCAGCCCAGTGGACAGAAACTATGGCTACACCTTC

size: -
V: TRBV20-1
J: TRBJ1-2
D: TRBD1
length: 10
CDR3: CSADRDGYTF
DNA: TGCAGTGCGGACAGGGATGGCTACACCTTC

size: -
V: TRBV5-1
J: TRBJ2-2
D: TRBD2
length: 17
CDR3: CASSLAPSGGGTGELFF
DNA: TGCGCCAGCAGCTTGGCACCCAGCGGGGGTGGTACCGGGGAGCTGTTTTTT

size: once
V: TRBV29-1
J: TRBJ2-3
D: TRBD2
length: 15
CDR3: CSVVGVAGGTDTQYF
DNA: TGCAGCGTGGTAGGGGTAGCGGGGGGAACAGATACGCAGTATTTT